This T cell receptor beta chain is drawn from a study of graft-versus-host responses after intestinal transplantation. Study at large: Multivisceral, liver-intestinal, or isolated intestinal grafts went to recipients. After anti-thymocyte globulin induction, recipients took tacrolimus and steroids for 3 to 4 years. The study, taken as a whole, reports: Recipient marrow held GvH clones, some first seen in ileum or blood. The presence of high graft-versus-host to host-versus-graft clonal ratios in allografts characterized patients with graft-donor T cell macrochimerism.

A remark on this clone: What it binds is not known.

V shed 2 bases and J shed 7 bases, with 12 bases lying between them. Germline CDR1 is SQVTM and CDR2 is ANQGSEA. The CDR3 extends over 13 amino acids. TCRdb keeps only in-frame clones here, not all; method: immunoSEQ multiplex PCR. The data hold more than 85,000 clones, with over 85% observed a single time. The chain recombines TRBV29-1 with TRBJ2-1; D gene uncertain. The sample in question was unstimulated CD8+ T cells sorted from spleen or lymph node cells, obtained before intestinal transplant. The TCR was taken from a human donor who received an intestinal transplant. The CDR3 region has the DNA TGCAGCGTTGAAAACGGGCTACGGAATGAGCAGTTCTTC. Amino acid sequence: CSVENGLRNEQFF.